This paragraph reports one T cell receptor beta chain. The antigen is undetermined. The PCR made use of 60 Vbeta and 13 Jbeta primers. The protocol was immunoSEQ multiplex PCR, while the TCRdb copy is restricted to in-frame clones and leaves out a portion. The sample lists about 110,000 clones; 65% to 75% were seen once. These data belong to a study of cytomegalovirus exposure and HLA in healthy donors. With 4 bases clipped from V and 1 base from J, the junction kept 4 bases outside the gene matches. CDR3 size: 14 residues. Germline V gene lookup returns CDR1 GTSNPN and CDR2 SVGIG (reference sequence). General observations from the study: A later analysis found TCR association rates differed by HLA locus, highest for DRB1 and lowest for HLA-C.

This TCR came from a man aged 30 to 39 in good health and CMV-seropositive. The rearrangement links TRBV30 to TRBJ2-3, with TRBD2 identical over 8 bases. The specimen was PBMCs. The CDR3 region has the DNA TGTGCCTGGACGTCGCGGGGGGGCACAGATACGCAGTATTTT. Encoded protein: CAWTSRGGTDTQYF.